The 15 T cell receptor beta chains given below trace back to one sample, sequenced in a study of CXCR3-negative and CXCR3-positive naive CD8 T cells. Preparation of TRB cDNA libraries relied on 5' RACE carrying UMI labels. TCRdb reprocessed the 5' RACE reads, keeping one entry per CDR3 protein, no DNA. The sample table sets out about 58,000 distinct CDR3 sequences. Source material: naive CXCR3- CD8+ T cells from blood. Subset here: CD45RO-CCR7+CD27+CD95- naive CD8+ T cells lacking CXCR3 (TNR3-). All receptors come from a human donor in good health. Some clones in this sample may be carry-over from other donors' samples.

The rearrangement links TRBV4-3 to TRBJ2-7; absent DNA, TCRdb's TRBD1 call cannot be checked. Per the germline V gene, CDR1 is LGHNA and CDR2 is YSLEER. This CDR3 region has 15 residues. The CDR3 protein is CASSAPGQGIHEQYF.

The chain couples TRBV12-3 or TRBV12-4 to TRBJ1-5; TCRdb lists TRBD1, though no DNA is available to test this call. The CDR3 totals 12 residues. This CDR3 reads CASREGNGPQHF.

The gene calls are TRBV7-3 and TRBJ2-3; without DNA, the TCRdb call of TRBD1 cannot be checked. This CDR3 has 15 amino acids. Germline CDR1 SGHTA, CDR2 FQGTGA. CDR3: CASSVGTGWTDTQYF.

This chain links TRBV7-3 with TRBJ2-5; the D call from TCRdb, TRBD2, cannot be confirmed without DNA. Germline V gene lookup returns CDR1 SGHTA and CDR2 FQGTGA. This CDR3 is 17 amino acids long. The CDR3 loop reads CASSGLAGDSYQETQYF.

The genes are TRBV7-2 and TRBJ2-3; TCRdb lists TRBD1, though no DNA is available to test this call. Germline CDR1 SGHTA, CDR2 FQGNSA. The CDR3 is made up of 15 amino acids. The CDR3 sequence is CASSEDRGSTDTQYF.

V and J are TRBV15 and TRBJ2-3; without DNA, the TCRdb call of TRBD1 cannot be checked. The length of the CDR3 is 15 residues. Germline assignment: CDR1 LNHNV and CDR2 YYDKDF (reference sequence). This CDR3 is CATSRAGEFTDTQYF.

The CDR3 sequence: CASGTVGAYTEAFF. The rearrangement joins TRBV7-3 to TRBJ1-1. The CDR3 sequence is 14 residues long. CDR1 is SGHTA, CDR2 FQGTGA, per germline.

The chain has TRBV29-1 and TRBJ2-4. The germline CDR1 and CDR2 sequences are SQVTM and ANQGSEA. The CDR3 is 14 residues long. The CDR3 loop is CSVEVRLFKNIQYF. The whole variable domain, filled in from reference TRBV29-1 and TRBJ2-4, reads SAVISQKPSRDICQRGTSLTIQCQVDSQVTMMFWYRQQPGQSLTLIATANQGSEATYESGFVIDKFPISRPNLTFSTLTVSNMSPEDSSIYLCSVEVRLFKNIQYFGAGTRLSVL.

V and J are TRBV9 and TRBJ1-1; TCRdb's D call, TRBD1, is unchecked because there is no DNA. Germline V CDR1 and CDR2: SGDLS, YYNGEE. The CDR3 has 14 residues. The CDR3 spells CASSASSGGTEAFF.

The chain combines TRBV7-9 with TRBJ1-1; there is no DNA to check the TCRdb D call of TRBD1. The CDR3 is 17 residues long. CDR1 and CDR2 (germline): SEHNR, FQNEAQ (reference sequence). The CDR3 sequence is CASSSRGGQGMNTEAFF.

The rearrangement links TRBV7-9 to TRBJ2-1; TCRdb reports TRBD1, a call that lacks DNA to check it against. Germline V lookup: CDR1 SEHNR, CDR2 FQNEAQ (reference sequence). The CDR3 is 15 amino acids. This CDR3 is CASIPSGGPYNEQFF.

This chain joins TRBV7-8 and TRBJ2-7; there is no DNA to check the TCRdb D call of TRBD1. The germline V gene encodes CDR1 SGHVS and CDR2 FQNEAQ. There are 15 residues in the CDR3. The CDR3: CASSLPRGTTYEQYF.

The V gene is TRBV4-3, the J gene TRBJ1-2. The CDR3 spans 13 residues. Germline V CDR1 and CDR2: LGHNA, YSLEER. CDR3 sequence reads: CASSQAVNYGYTF.

The gene calls are TRBV29-1 and TRBJ2-3; with no DNA, the TCRdb D assignment of TRBD1 cannot be verified. The germline V gene has CDR1 SQVTM and CDR2 ANQGSEA. The CDR3 is 13 amino acids. The CDR3: CSATTGSTDTQYF.

This chain joins TRBV7-9 and TRBJ1-2. This CDR3 has 15 residues. Germline CDR1 SEHNR, CDR2 FQNEAQ (reference sequence). Here the CDR3 reads CASDSSGAGSHGYTF.